The 13 T cell receptor beta chains presented below share a single source sample, sequenced in a study of blood T cell repertoires in COVID-19. Only in-frame clones appear in the TCRdb table, and some are missing; sequencing was by immunoSEQ multiplex PCR. This sample has 200,000 to 250,000 clones; 80% to 85% occur once, and the top ten carry roughly 21%. Sequenced: peripheral blood. Receptors were obtained from a man aged 25 to 40 with active or convalescent COVID-19.

The chain is built from TRBV5-8 and TRBJ2-3; TRBD2 matches 10 bases. CDR3 length equals 14 residues. The J segment lost 5 bases and the V segment lost 0 bases, leaving 0 bases of the junction unmatched. CDR1 is SGHTS and CDR2 is YDEGEE in the germline V gene. The DNA for the CDR3 is TGTGCCAGCAGCTTGGGACTAGCGGGAGATACGCAGTATTTT. It translates to CASSLGLAGDTQYF.

This clone was recorded many times. The chain links TRBV5-4 to TRBJ2-5; D remains unclear. Trimming took off 0 bases at V and 4 bases at J, with 13 bases between the two ends. The CDR3 totals 15 residues. Germline V CDR1 and CDR2: SGHNT, YYREEE (reference sequence). The CDR3 nucleotides read TGTGCCAGCAGCTTGGGGCTTCCAGCGCGAGAGACCCAGTACTTC. Protein: CASSLGLPARETQYF.

The chain uses TRBV7-2 and TRBJ2-7; TRBD2 aligns across 13 bases. CDR1 is SGHTA, CDR2 FQGNSA, per germline. The trim removed 5 bases at V and 7 bases at J, leaving 8 bases unmatched. CDR3 length: 15 residues. The CDR3 here is CASSLTSGGAREQYF. The CDR3 nucleotides are TGTGCCAGCAGCCTAACTAGCGGGGGGGCTCGGGAGCAGTACTTC.

In nucleotides, the CDR3 is TGTGCCAGCTCACCAAGGGAGGGGAACACTGAAGCTTTCTTT. Translating gives CASSPREGNTEAFF. This chain connects TRBV18 to TRBJ1-1, with D unclear. The germline CDR1 and CDR2 sequences are KGHSH and LQKENI. V lost 2 bases to trimming and J lost 1 base, with 8 bases between them. The CDR3 is 14 residues long.

CDR3 nucleotides: TGTGCCAGCAGCCCGGGGGGGCTCGGCACCGGGGAGCTGTTTTTT. Its translation: CASSPGGLGTGELFF. The chain has TRBV27 and TRBJ2-2; 8 nucleotides agree with TRBD2. Germline CDR1 MNHEY, CDR2 SMNVEV (reference sequence). Trimming at V came to 6 bases and at J to 4 bases, leaving 7 bases not matched to a gene. The CDR3 is 15 residues long.

This clone was found once. This chain connects TRBV27 to TRBJ2-7; 7 bases align to TRBD2. This CDR3 has 15 amino acids. Germline V CDR1 and CDR2: MNHEY, SMNVEV (reference sequence). Trimming removed 5 bases from V and 2 bases from J; junction bases left unmatched: 9. DNA of the CDR3: TGTGCCAGCAGTCCCGGACTAGGGCACCCCTACGAGCAGTACTTC. Translated: CASSPGLGHPYEQYF.

This clone was seen a few times. Written as DNA, the CDR3 is TGTGCCAGCAGATCCCGCGGGACCTATGGCTACACCTTC. Its translation: CASRSRGTYGYTF. V usage is TRBV6-5 and J usage is TRBJ1-2; D perhaps matches TRBD1 (5 bases). Looked up from germline, CDR1 is MNHEY and CDR2 is SVGAGI. V was trimmed by 6 bases and J by 4 bases, leaving 12 bases between them. This CDR3 is built from 13 residues.

The rearrangement links TRBV15 to TRBJ1-5; D not resolved. There are 12 residues in the CDR3. Between the trimmed V and J ends, which lost 8 bases and 4 bases, there was a span of 9 bases. From germline, CDR1 is LNHNV and CDR2 YYDKDF (reference sequence). CDR3 in DNA: TGTGCCACCCGGTCTGTTAATCAGCCCCAGCATTTT. It is translated as CATRSVNQPQHF.

CDR3 protein: CASSHTLQGAGNTIYF. The CDR3, as DNA: TGCGCCAGCAGCCACACCCTTCAGGGGGCTGGAAACACCATATATTTT. The rearrangement joins TRBV4-1 to TRBJ1-3, with 7 bases fitting TRBD1. Germline V gene data show CDR1 as MGHRA and CDR2 as YSYEKL. V shed 3 bases and J 2 bases; nucleotides not matched to a gene: 7. The CDR3 contains 16 residues.

V gene TRBV6-5 combines with J gene TRBJ1-2, with 8 nucleotides matching TRBD1. Trimming at V came to 2 bases and at J to 6 bases, leaving 5 bases not matched to a gene. Per the germline V gene, CDR1 is MNHEY and CDR2 is SVGAGI. The CDR3 is made up of 14 amino acids. CDR3: CASSYGRGRNGYTF. CDR3 sequence (DNA): TGTGCCAGCAGTTACGGCAGGGGGCGGAATGGCTACACCTTC.

The gene calls are TRBV5-8 and TRBJ2-5, with 7 bases that match TRBD2. Germline trimming cut 1 base from V and 4 bases from J; bases unmatched to any gene: 1. CDR3 length: 13 residues. Germline CDR1 is SGHTS and CDR2 is YDEGEE. CDR3 amino acids: CASSLWGGETQYF. CDR3 in DNA: TGTGCCAGCAGCTTGTGGGGGGGAGAGACCCAGTACTTC.

For the CDR3, the DNA is TGTGCCAGCAGCTTTCCCGAGGGCGGGGTGGCTGAAGCTTTCTTT. Translating gives CASSFPEGGVAEAFF. The genes are TRBV7-9 and TRBJ1-1; no clear D gene. CDR1 is SEHNR, CDR2 FQNEAQ, per germline (reference sequence). The CDR3 totals 15 residues. The ends were cut back, 3 bases at V and 6 bases at J, with 17 bases in the middle.

The CDR3 loop is CASSQAPLGGGELFF. Here the CDR3 DNA reads TGTGCCAGCAGCCAAGCTCCCCTAGGGGGCGGGGAGCTGTTTTTT. The chain is built from TRBV3-1 (or the pseudogene TRBV3-2) and TRBJ2-2; tentatively, D is TRBD1 (6 bases). The germline gives CDR1 LGHDT, CDR2 YNNKEL (reference sequence). V lost 1 base and J lost 7, with 13 bases in between. The CDR3 has 15 residues.